This T cell receptor beta chain was sequenced in a study of EBV T-cell therapy then PD-1 blockade in nasopharyngeal carcinoma (dated by TCRdb to the early 2020s). Per the publication, the treatment or condition label means: AdE1-LMPpoly-expanded autologous EBV-specific T-cell therapy followed by anti-PD-1 nivolumab. On this clone: Its cognate antigen has yet to be identified. Nothing much larger sits one base from this clone, and base qualities are not available.

The CDR3 covers 16 residues, taking in both the cysteine and the phenylalanine. Only the CDR3 DNA stays, 48 bases, in frame from base 1. V is clipped by 1 base and J by 2 bases, and the sequence between their germline boundaries is 13 bases long. From a lookup of the germline V gene, CDR1 and CDR2 are SGHTA and FQGNSA. Genomic DNA was extracted from sorted cells using the Qiagen DNeasy Kit. The immunoSEQ platform was used for deep sequencing of the TCR beta chain. The authors' analysis ran thus. The immunoSEQ Analyzer software was used to analyze the repertoire data. Imported from immuneACCESS, the table was reduced by TCRdb to in-frame sequences with V and J called. These copies leave out some clones; in studies compared against another copy, an unresolved V gene accounts for under half, and the cause of the remainder is not known. The V and J calls and clone size come from that table; D and trimming were worked out from the DNA. The sample table lists roughly 22,000 clones, about 79% of them with a count of one. Of the sample, roughly 24% falls within the top ten clones.

The sequenced sample was CD8+ T cells from blood, obtained at day -245 from a patient whose treatment included autologous EBV-specific T cells and nivolumab. This receptor was taken from a man aged 40-50 years with nasopharyngeal carcinoma. The chain couples TRBV7-2 to TRBJ2-3; TRBD2 might be the D gene, on 5 matching bases. In nucleotides, the sequence is TGTGCCAGCAGCTTAGAGGTTCTAGCCACCACAGATACGCAGTATTTT. This translates into CASSLEVLATTDTQYF.